The clone carrying this TCR beta chain showed up many times. These data are taken from a study of T cells in Graves' hyperthyroidism and ophthalmopathy. This CDR3 spans 17 amino acids. Germline V gene lookup returns CDR1 SGHRS and CDR2 YFSETQ. The V gene lost 3 bases and the J gene lost 2 bases, with 21 bases spanning the gap. TCR beta CDR3 regions were amplified from RNA. HTBI primers were employed in a first-round RT-PCR of the TCR CDR3. TCRdb processed the multiplex PCR reads anew with MiXCR; each CDR3 protein has one entry. The sample records around 300,000 distinct CDR3 sequences, roughly 15% being singletons. Hyperthyroidism had been newly diagnosed in patients aged 18 to 65, and its duration was under 2 months.

This receptor was taken from a woman younger than 45 with Graves' hyperthyroidism that later progressed to Graves' ophthalmopathy. Sequenced material: blood. The chain carries TRBV5-1 and TRBJ2-7, with D possibly matching TRBD1 (6 bases). Here the CDR3 DNA reads TGCGCCAGCAGCTCCACCGGGACATCATATTTACCCTACGAGCAGTACTTC. This sequence encodes CASSSTGTSYLPYEQYF. The variable domain in full, with the rest retrieved from reference TRBV5-1 and TRBJ2-7, is KAGVTQTPRYLIKTRGQQVTLSCSPISGHRSVSWYQQTPGQGLQFLFEYFSETQRNKGNFPGRFSGRQFSNSRSEMNVSTLELGDSALYLCASSSTGTSYLPYEQYFGPGTRLTVT.